This T cell receptor beta chain was identified in a study of metastatic and nonmetastatic thyroid tumors. Patients were all untreated before their thyroid surgery. TCRdb re-called clones via MiXCR from the PCR reads. The repertoire has about 23,000 clones, roughly 20% of them found once; the top ten carry under 30%. On this clone itself: Its antigen remains unidentified.

The CDR3 is 14 residues long. The ends were cut back, 4 bases at V and 6 bases at J, with 12 bases in the middle. Germline values: CDR1 SGHTA, CDR2 FQGNSA. Study conclusions and caveats: For both blood and tumor, malignant thyroid tumors reportedly showed significantly higher TCR beta diversity than benign nodules did.

The chain is built from TRBV7-2 and TRBJ2-2; possible D gene TRBD2, 5 bases. The origin of this receptor is a female donor with papillary thyroid cancer or a benign thyroid nodule (not recorded which). Some clones in this sample may be carry-over from other donors' samples. The material sequenced was blood. CDR3 region: CASSSGWGAGELFF. CDR3 bases: TGTGCCAGCAGCTCCGGATGGGGAGCCGGGGAGCTGTTTTTT.